This T cell receptor beta chain comes out of a study of cytomegalovirus exposure and HLA in healthy donors. Study background: Of around 410 genotyped donors, 75% to 90% grouped in the Caucasian-associated ancestry cluster. Study results and limitations: With further analysis later on, most CMV-associated TCR beta chains appeared HLA-restricted. Some TCR beta chains (about 180 of them) were listed as cytomegalovirus-associated.

The CDR3 contains 14 residues. CDR1 LNHNV and CDR2 YYDKDF come from the germline V gene (reference sequence). The ends were cut back, 3 bases at V and 3 bases at J, with 11 bases in the middle. As for this clone: The antigen remains undetermined.

The primer mix had 60 Vbeta and 13 Jbeta primers. Assay used: immunoSEQ multiplex PCR; TCRdb lists only in-frame clones, some missing. The top ten clones hold 10% to 13% of a sample with a few hundred thousand clones, about 80% of them seen once. The TCR was taken from a woman in her fifties or sixties in good health and CMV-seropositive. Sequenced: PBMCs. The chain carries TRBV15 and TRBJ1-1, with D perhaps TRBD1 (5 bases). Here the CDR3 reads CATSSFGAYTEAFF. Here the CDR3 DNA reads TGTGCCACCAGCAGTTTTGGGGCCTACACTGAAGCTTTCTTT. Combining the CDR3 with reference TRBV15 and TRBJ1-1 gives the whole variable domain DAMVIQNPRYQVTQFGKPVTLSCSQTLNHNVMYWYQQKSSQAPKLLFHYYDKDFNNEADTPDNFQSRRPNTSFCFLDIRSPGLGDTAMYLCATSSFGAYTEAFFGQGTRLTVV.